The clone carrying this TCR beta chain came up many times. The antigen is not known. TCRdb used MiXCR to reprocess the reads, holding one entry per CDR3 protein. The data show under 250,000 distinct CDR3 sequences, approximately 13% seen once. The entry originates in a study of T cell repertoires in cytomegalovirus infection. Study summary: It was the public TCR beta signatures that indicated both CMV infection and matching HLA type. General observations from the study: In two of eight donors, the top clonotype was HLA-C-restricted CMV-specific.

Trimming pared 5 bases from V and 7 bases from J, leaving 11 bases between. This CDR3 has 13 residues. CDR1 MDHEN and CDR2 SYDVKM come from the germline V gene. The clonotype was recovered from a human donor in good health (CMV status not recorded). Some clones in this sample may be carry-over from other donors' samples. Sample: PBMCs. The V gene is TRBV28, the J gene TRBJ1-4; no reliable D call. The CDR3 DNA follows: TGTGCCAGCAGTCTAATCGGCGGTGAAAAACTGTTTTTT. Encoded protein: CASSLIGGEKLFF. Drawing the rest from reference TRBV28 and TRBJ1-4, the complete variable domain is DVKVTQSSRYLVKRTGEKVFLECVQDMDHENMFWYRQDPGLGLRLIYFSYDVKMKEKGDIPEGYSVSREKKERFSLILESASTNQTSMYLCASSLIGGEKLFFGSGTQLSVL.